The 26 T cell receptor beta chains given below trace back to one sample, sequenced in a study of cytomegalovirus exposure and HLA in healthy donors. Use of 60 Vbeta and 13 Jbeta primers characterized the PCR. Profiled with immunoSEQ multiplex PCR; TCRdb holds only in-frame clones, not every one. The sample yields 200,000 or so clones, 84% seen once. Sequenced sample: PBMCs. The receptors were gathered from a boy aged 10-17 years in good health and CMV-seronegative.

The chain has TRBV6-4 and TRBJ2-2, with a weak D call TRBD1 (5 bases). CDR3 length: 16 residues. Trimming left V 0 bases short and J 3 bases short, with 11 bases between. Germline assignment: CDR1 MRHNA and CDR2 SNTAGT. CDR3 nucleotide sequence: TGTGCCAGCAGTGACTCCAGGCAGGGTGACACCGGGGAGCTGTTTTTT. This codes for CASSDSRQGDTGELFF.

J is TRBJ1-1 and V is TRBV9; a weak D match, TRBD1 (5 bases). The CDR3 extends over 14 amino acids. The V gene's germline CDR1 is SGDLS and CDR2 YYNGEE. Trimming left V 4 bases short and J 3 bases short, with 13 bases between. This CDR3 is CASSLTGGDTEAFF. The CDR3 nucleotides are TGTGCCAGCAGCCTCACGGGGGGAGACACTGAAGCTTTCTTT.

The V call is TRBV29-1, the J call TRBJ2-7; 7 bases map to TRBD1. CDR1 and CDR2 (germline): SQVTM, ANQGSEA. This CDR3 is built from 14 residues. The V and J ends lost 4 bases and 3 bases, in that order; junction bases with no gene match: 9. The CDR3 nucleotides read TGCAGCGTTGGAACCGGGACAGATCTCTACGAGCAGTACTTC. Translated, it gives CSVGTGTDLYEQYF.

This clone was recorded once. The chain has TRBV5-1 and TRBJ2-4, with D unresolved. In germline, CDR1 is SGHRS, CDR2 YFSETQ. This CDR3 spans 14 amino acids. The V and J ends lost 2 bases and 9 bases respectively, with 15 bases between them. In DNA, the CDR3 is TGCGCCAGCAGCTTAACTACCCAAAAACCCATTCAGTACTTC. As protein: CASSLTTQKPIQYF. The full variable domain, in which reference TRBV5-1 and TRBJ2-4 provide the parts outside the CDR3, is KAGVTQTPRYLIKTRGQQVTLSCSPISGHRSVSWYQQTPGQGLQFLFEYFSETQRNKGNFPGRFSGRQFSNSRSEMNVSTLELGDSALYLCASSLTTQKPIQYFGAGTRLSVL.

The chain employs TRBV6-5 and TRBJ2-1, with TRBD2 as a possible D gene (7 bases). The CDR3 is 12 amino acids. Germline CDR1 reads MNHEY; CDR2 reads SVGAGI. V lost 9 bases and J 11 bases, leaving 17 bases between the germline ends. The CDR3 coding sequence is TGTGCCAGTAGAAGTACGGGGGGCAAGCAGTTCTTC. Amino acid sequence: CASRSTGGKQFF.

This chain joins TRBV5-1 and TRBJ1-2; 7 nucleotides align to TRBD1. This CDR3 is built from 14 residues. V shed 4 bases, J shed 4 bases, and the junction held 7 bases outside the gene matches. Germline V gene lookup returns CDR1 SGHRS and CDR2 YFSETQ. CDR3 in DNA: TGCGCCAGCAGCGCCAACAGGGGTGGCTATGGCTACACCTTC. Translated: CASSANRGGYGYTF.

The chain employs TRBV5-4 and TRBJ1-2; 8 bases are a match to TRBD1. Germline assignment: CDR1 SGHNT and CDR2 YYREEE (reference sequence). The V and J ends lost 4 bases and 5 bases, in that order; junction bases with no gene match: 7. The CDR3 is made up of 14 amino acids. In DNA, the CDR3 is TGTGCCAGCAGCACGCCGGGACAGGATTATGGCTACACCTTC. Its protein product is CASSTPGQDYGYTF.

CDR3 sequence: CARGQFLQETQYF. CDR3 DNA: TGTGCCAGAGGACAATTTCTACAAGAGACCCAGTACTTC. This sequence joins TRBV5-4 and TRBJ2-5, with D perhaps TRBD1 (5 bases). The V end lost 8 bases, the J end lost 2 bases, and 13 bases lay between the germline ends. The length of the CDR3 is 13 residues. The germline CDR1 and CDR2 sequences are SGHNT and YYREEE (reference sequence).

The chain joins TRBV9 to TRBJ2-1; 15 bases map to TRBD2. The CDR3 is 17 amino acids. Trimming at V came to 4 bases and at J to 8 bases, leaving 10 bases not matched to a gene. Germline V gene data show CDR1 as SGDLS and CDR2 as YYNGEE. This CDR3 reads CASSPRTSGGARHEQFF. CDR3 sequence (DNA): TGTGCCAGCAGCCCCCGGACTAGCGGGGGGGCGAGGCATGAGCAGTTCTTC.

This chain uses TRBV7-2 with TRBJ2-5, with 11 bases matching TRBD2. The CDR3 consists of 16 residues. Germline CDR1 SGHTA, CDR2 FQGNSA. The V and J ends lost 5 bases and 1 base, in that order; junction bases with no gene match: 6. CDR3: CASSLTSGGFQETQYF. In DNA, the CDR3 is TGTGCCAGCAGCCTCACTAGCGGGGGTTTCCAAGAGACCCAGTACTTC.

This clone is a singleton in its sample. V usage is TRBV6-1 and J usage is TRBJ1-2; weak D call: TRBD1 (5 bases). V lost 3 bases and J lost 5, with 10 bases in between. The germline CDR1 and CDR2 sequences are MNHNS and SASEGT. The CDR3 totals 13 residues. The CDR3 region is CASSEGQTYGYTF. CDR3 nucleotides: TGTGCCAGCAGTGAGGGGCAGACTTATGGCTACACCTTC.

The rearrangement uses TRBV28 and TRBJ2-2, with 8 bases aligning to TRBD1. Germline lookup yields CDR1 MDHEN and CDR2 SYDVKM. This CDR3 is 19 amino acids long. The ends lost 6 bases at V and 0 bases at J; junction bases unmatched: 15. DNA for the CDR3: TGTGCCAGCAGGGTATACACCGGGACAGGAGCCTCGAACACCGGGGAGCTGTTTTTT. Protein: CASRVYTGTGASNTGELFF.

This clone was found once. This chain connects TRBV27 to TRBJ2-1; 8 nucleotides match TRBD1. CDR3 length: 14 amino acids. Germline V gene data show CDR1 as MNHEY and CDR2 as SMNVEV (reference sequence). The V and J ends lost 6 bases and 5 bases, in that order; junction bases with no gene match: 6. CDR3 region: CASRLDRADNEQFF. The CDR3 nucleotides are TGTGCCAGCAGGCTGGACAGGGCAGACAATGAGCAGTTCTTC.

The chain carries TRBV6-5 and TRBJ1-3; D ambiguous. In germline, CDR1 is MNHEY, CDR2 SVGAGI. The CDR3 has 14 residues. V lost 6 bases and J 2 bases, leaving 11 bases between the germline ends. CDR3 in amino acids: CASSRVVPGNTIYF. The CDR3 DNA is TGTGCCAGCAGCCGAGTAGTCCCTGGAAACACCATATATTTT.

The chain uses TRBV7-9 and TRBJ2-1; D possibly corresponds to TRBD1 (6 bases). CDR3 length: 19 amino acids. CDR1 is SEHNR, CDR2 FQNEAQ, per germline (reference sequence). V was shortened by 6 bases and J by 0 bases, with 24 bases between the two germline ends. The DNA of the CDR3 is TGTGCCAGCAGGAGGCCGGGACAAACTCCAAAACTCTCCTACAATGAGCAGTTCTTC. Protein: CASRRPGQTPKLSYNEQFF.

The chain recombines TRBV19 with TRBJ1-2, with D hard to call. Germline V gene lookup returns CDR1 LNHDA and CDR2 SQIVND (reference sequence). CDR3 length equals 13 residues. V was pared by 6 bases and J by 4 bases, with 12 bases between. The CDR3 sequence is CASSARGVYGYTF. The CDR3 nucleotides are TGTGCCAGTAGCGCCAGAGGCGTCTATGGCTACACCTTC. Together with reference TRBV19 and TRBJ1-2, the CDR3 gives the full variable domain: DGGITQSPKYLFRKEGQNVTLSCEQNLNHDAMYWYRQDPGQGLRLIYYSQIVNDFQKGDIAEGYSVSREKKESFPLTVTSAQKNPTAFYLCASSARGVYGYTFGSGTRLTVV.

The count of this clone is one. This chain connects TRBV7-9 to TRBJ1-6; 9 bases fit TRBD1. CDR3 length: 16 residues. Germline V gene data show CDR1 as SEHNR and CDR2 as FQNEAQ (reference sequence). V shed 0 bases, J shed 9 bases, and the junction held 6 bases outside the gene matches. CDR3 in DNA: TGTGCCAGCAGCTTAGCGATGGGACAGGGAATTTCACCCCTCCACTTT. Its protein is CASSLAMGQGISPLHF. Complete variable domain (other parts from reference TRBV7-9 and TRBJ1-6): DTGVSQNPRHKITKRGQNVTFRCDPISEHNRLYWYRQTLGQGPEFLTYFQNEAQLEKSRLLSDRFSAERPKGSFSTLEIQRTEQGDSAMYLCASSLAMGQGISPLHFGNGTRLTVT.

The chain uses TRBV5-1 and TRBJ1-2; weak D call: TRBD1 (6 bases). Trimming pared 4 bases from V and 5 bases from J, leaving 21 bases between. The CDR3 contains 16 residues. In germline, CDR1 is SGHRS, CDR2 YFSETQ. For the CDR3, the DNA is TGCGCCAGCAGCCCATCCGCAGGGACTAGGGGGTATGGCTACACCTTC. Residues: CASSPSAGTRGYGYTF.

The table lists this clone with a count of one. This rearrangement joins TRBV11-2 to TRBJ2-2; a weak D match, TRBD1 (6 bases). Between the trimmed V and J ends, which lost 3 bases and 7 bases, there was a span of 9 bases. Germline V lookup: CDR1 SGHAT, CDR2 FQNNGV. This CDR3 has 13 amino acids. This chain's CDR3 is CASSFRGSGELFF. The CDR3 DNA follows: TGTGCCAGCAGCTTCAGGGGTAGCGGGGAGCTGTTTTTT.

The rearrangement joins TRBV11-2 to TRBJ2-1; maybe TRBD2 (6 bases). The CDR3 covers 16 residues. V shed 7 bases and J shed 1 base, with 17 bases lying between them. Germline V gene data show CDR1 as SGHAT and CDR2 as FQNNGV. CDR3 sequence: CASTTTAGLSYNEQFF. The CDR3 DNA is TGTGCCAGCACCACAACGGCGGGGCTATCCTACAATGAGCAGTTCTTC. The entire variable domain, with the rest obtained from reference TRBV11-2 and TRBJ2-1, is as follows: EAGVAQSPRYKIIEKRQSVAFWCNPISGHATLYWYQQILGQGPKLLIQFQNNGVVDDSQLPKDRFSAERLKGVDSTLKIQPAKLEDSAVYLCASTTTAGLSYNEQFFGPGTRLTVL.

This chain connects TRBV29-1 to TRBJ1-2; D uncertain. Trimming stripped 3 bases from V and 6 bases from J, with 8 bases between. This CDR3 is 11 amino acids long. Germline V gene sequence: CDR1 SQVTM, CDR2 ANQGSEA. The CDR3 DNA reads TGCAGCGTTGAGCAGAGGCATGGCTACACCTTC. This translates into CSVEQRHGYTF.

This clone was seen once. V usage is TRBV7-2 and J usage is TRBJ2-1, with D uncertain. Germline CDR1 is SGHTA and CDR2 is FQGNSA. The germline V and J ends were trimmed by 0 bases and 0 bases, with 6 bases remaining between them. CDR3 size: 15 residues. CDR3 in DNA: TGTGCCAGCAGCTTAGCCTACAGCTCCTACAATGAGCAGTTCTTC. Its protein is CASSLAYSSYNEQFF.

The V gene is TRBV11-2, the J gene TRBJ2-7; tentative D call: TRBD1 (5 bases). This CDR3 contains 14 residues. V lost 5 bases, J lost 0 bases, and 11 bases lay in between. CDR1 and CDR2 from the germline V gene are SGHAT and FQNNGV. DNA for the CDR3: TGTGCCAGCAGCCCGAACAGGCGCTCCTACGAGCAGTACTTC. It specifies CASSPNRRSYEQYF.

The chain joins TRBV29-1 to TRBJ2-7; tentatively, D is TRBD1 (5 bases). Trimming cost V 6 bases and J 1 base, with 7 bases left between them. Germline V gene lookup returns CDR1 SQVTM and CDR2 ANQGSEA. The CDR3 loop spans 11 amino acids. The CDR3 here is CSVRESYEQYF. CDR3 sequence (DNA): TGCAGCGTCAGGGAATCCTACGAGCAGTACTTC.

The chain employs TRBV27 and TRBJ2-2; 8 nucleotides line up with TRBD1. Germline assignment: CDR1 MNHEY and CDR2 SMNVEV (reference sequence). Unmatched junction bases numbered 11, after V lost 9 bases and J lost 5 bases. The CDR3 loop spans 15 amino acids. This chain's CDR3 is CASGKTGGLTGELFF. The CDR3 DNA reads TGTGCCAGTGGGAAAACAGGGGGTTTAACCGGGGAGCTGTTTTTT.

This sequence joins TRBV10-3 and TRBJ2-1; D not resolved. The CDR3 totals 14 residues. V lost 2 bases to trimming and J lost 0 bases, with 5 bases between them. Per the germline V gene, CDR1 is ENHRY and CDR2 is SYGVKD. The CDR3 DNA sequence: TGTGCCATCAGTGAGGGCGGCTCCTACAATGAGCAGTTCTTC. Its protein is CAISEGGSYNEQFF.